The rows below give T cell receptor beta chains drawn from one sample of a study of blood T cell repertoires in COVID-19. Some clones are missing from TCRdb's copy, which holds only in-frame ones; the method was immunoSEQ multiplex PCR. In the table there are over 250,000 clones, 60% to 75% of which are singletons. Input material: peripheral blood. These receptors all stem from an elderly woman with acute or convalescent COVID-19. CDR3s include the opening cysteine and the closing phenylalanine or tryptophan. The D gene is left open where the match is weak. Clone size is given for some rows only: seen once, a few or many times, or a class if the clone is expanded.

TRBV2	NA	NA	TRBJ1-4	CASSGFRAITTNEKLFF	TGTGCCAGCAGTGGTTTCAGGGCGATTACAACTAATGAAAAACTGTTTTTT
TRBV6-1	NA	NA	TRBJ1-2	CASSEIGVYGYTF	TGTGCCAGCAGTGAAATAGGGGTCTATGGCTACACCTTC
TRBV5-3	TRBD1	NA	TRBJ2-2	CARQRQGEWAGELFF	TGTGCCAGACAGCGACAGGGGGAGTGGGCCGGGGAGCTGTTTTTT
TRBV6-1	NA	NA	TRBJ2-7	CASSEGHYEQYF	TGTGCCAGCAGTGAAGGACACTACGAGCAGTACTTC
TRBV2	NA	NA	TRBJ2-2	CASSSGTGELFF	TGTGCCAGCTCCAGCGGGACCGGGGAGCTGTTTTTT
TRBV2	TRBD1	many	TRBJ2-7	CASNPQGARYEQYF	TGTGCCAGCAACCCACAGGGGGCTAGGTACGAGCAGTACTTC
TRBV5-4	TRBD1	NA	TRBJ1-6	CASRRDRENSPLHF	TGTGCCAGCAGACGGGACAGGGAAAATTCACCCCTCCACTTT
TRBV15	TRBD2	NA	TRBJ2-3	CATSQLLAGGDTQYF	TGTGCCACCAGCCAATTACTAGCGGGAGGGGATACGCAGTATTTT
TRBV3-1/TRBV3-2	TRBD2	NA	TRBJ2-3	CASSLGGASTDTQYF	TGTGCCAGCAGCCTCGGGGGGGCTAGCACAGATACGCAGTATTTT
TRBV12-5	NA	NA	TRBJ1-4	CASGLGGLINEKLFF	TGTGCTAGTGGTTTGGGGGGACTGATTAATGAAAAACTGTTTTTT
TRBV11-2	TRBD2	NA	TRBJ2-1	CASSLSPGTSGSNEQFF	TGTGCCAGCAGCCTCTCTCCAGGGACTAGCGGGAGTAATGAGCAGTTCTTC
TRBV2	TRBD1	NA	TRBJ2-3	CASGADRAVGTQYF	TGTGCCAGCGGGGCGGACAGGGCTGTTGGTACGCAGTATTTT
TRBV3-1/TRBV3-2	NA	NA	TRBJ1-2	CASSQKAGANYGYTF	TGTGCCAGCAGCCAGAAAGCGGGAGCCAACTATGGCTACACCTTC
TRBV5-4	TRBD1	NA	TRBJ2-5	CASSLGTGQETQYF	TGTGCCAGCAGCCTCGGGACAGGCCAAGAGACCCAGTACTTC
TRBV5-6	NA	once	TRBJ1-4	CASSSKMVGAEKLFF	TGTGCCAGCAGCTCAAAAATGGTGGGGGCGGAAAAACTGTTTTTT
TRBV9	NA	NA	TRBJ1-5	CASSVDSSNQPQHF	TGTGCCAGCAGCGTAGATAGTAGCAATCAGCCCCAGCATTTT
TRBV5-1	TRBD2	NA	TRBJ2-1	CASSLGGLAGVGEQFF	TGCGCCAGCAGCTTGGGCGGACTAGCGGGAGTGGGTGAGCAGTTCTTC
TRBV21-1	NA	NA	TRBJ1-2	CASSNSGEGGYGYTF	TGTGCCAGCAGCAATTCAGGAGAGGGTGGCTATGGCTACACCTTC
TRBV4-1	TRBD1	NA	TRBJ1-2	CASSQLRQGDGYTF	TGCGCCAGCAGCCAGCTACGACAGGGAGATGGCTACACCTTC
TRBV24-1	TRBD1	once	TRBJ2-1	CATSDRDRVVNEQFF	TGTGCCACCAGTGACCGCGACAGGGTAGTAAATGAGCAGTTCTTC
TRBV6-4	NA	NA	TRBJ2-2	CASRPYELSGELFF	TGTGCCAGCAGACCCTATGAACTATCCGGGGAGCTGTTTTTT
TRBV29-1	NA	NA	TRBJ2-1	CSVEVGRVVDEQFF	TGCAGCGTTGAAGTAGGCAGGGTGGTCGATGAGCAGTTCTTC
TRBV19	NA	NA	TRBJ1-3	CASSLGGNAGNTIYF	TGTGCCAGTAGCCTCGGGGGAAACGCTGGAAACACCATATATTTT
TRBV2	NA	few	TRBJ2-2	CASTEQGPANTGELFF	TGTGCCAGCACCGAGCAGGGCCCCGCGAACACCGGGGAGCTGTTTTTT
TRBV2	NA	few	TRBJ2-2	CASSLMANTGELFF	TGTGCCAGCAGTCTAATGGCGAACACCGGGGAGCTGTTTTTT
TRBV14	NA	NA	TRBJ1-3	CASSQDRVSGNTIYF	TGTGCCAGCAGCCAAGACAGGGTTTCTGGAAACACCATATATTTT
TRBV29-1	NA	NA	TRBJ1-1	CSVDRRGTEAFF	TGCAGCGTTGATCGGCGGGGCACTGAAGCTTTCTTT
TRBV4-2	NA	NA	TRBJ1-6	CASSQDWSSYNSPLHF	TGTGCCAGCAGCCAAGATTGGAGTTCCTATAATTCACCCCTCCACTTT
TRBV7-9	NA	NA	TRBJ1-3	CASSTRAAAGDLYGNTIYF	TGTGCCAGCAGCACCCGGGCGGCGGCAGGGGATTTATATGGAAACACCATATATTTT
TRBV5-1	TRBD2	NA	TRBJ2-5	CASSPGTSGSLKTQYF	TGCGCCAGCAGTCCCGGGACTAGCGGGAGTTTGAAGACCCAGTACTTC
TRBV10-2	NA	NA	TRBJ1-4	CASSRQGGEKLFF	TGCGCCAGCAGTCGGCAGGGAGGGGAAAAACTGTTTTTT
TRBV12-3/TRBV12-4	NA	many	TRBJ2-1	CASSFRNEQFF	TGTGCCAGCAGTTTCCGGAATGAGCAGTTCTTC
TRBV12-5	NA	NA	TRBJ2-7	CASGLGGTLSYEQYF	TGTGCTAGTGGTTTGGGCGGGACCCTCTCCTACGAGCAGTACTTC
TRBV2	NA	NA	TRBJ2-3	CASRGGADTQYF	TGTGCCAGCAGGGGGGGAGCAGATACGCAGTATTTT
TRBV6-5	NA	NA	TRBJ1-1	CASSYQPRSLSGAFF	TGTGCCAGCAGTTACCAACCAAGGTCACTATCGGGAGCTTTCTTT
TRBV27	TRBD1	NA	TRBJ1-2	CASSLSRTGHGYTF	TGTGCCAGCAGCCTCTCCCGGACAGGGCACGGCTACACCTTC
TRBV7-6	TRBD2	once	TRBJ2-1	CASSLASGGATGQFF	TGTGCCAGCAGCTTAGCTAGCGGGGGGGCCACAGGACAGTTCTTC
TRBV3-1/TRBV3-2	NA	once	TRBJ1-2	CASSQGNRGYGYTF	TGTGCCAGCAGCCAAGGGAACCGGGGCTATGGCTACACCTTC
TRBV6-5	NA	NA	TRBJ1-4	CASSWGGTQEKLFF	TGTGCCAGCAGTTGGGGGGGGACGCAAGAAAAACTGTTTTTT
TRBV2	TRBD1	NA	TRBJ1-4	CASSDSGTGARKLFF	TGTGCCAGCAGTGATTCCGGGACAGGGGCGCGGAAACTGTTTTTT
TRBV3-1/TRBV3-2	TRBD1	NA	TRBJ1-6	CASSQGGTGIYSPLHF	TGTGCCAGCAGCCAAGGCGGGACAGGGATATATTCACCCCTCCACTTT
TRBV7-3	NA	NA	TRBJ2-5	CASSLSLTETQYF	TGTGCCAGCAGCTTAAGTCTAACGGAGACCCAGTACTTC
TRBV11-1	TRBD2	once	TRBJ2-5	CASSFGSSGGETQYF	TGTGCCAGCAGCTTTGGGAGTAGCGGGGGCGAGACCCAGTACTTC
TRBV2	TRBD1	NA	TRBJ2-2	CASTGTAQTGELFF	TGTGCCAGTACCGGGACAGCGCAAACCGGGGAGCTGTTTTTT
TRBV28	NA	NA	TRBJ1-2	CASSIARANYGYTF	TGTGCCAGCAGCATAGCCCGAGCTAACTATGGCTACACCTTC
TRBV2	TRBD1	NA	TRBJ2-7	CASTRTGGEQYF	TGTGCCAGCACCAGGACAGGGGGCGAGCAGTACTTC
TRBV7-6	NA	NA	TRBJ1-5	CASSLGGYNQPQHF	TGTGCCAGCAGCCTGGGAGGGTACAATCAGCCCCAGCATTTT
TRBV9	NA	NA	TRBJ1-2	CASSVDGGNYGYTF	TGTGCCAGCAGCGTAGATGGGGGGAACTATGGCTACACCTTC
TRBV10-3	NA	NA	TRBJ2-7	CAISEGRGEQYF	TGTGCCATCAGTGAGGGCAGAGGCGAGCAGTACTTC
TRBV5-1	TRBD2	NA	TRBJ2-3	CASSSGVASGQDTQYF	TGCGCCAGCAGCTCCGGAGTGGCTAGCGGGCAAGATACGCAGTATTTT
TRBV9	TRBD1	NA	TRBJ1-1	CASSDGTGGRTEAFF	TGTGCCAGCAGCGATGGGACAGGGGGCCGGACTGAAGCTTTCTTT
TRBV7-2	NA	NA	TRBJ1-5	CASSLGGGPNQPQHF	TGTGCCAGCAGCTTAGGCGGGGGACCCAATCAGCCCCAGCATTTT
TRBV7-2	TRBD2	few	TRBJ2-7	CASSLAGRAYEQYF	TGTGCCAGCAGCTTAGCGGGGAGGGCCTACGAGCAGTACTTC
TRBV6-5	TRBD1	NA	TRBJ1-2	CASTQRQGSRGYTF	TGTGCCAGCACCCAACGACAGGGCTCTCGAGGCTACACCTTC
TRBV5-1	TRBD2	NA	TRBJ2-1	CASSSQPGLGNNEQFF	TGCGCCAGCAGCTCACAACCGGGACTAGGGAACAATGAGCAGTTCTTC
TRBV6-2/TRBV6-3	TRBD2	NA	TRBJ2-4	CASSHPGLASGIQYF	TGTGCCAGCAGTCACCCGGGACTAGCGAGCGGCATTCAGTACTTC